This T cell receptor (beta chain) was recovered during a study of blood T cell repertoires in COVID-19. Study-wide background: Both acute and convalescent COVID-19 samples were obtained from the United States, Italy and Spain.

The table lists this clone with a few counts. The ends were cut back, 4 bases at V and 0 bases at J, with 11 bases in the middle. Germline V gene sequence: CDR1 WNHNN, CDR2 SYGVQD (reference sequence). The CDR3 runs to 15 residues. Clones were sequenced by immunoSEQ multiplex PCR, and TCRdb holds only the in-frame ones, with some missing. The sample holds roughly 300,000 clones, 80% to 90% seen once. Cohort placement rested on clinical history that participants reported themselves. The sample was PBMCs or T cells enriched from blood (not recorded which). The sequence was obtained from a man aged 25 to 40 who had recovered from COVID-19. This chain links TRBV10-1 with TRBJ2-3; tentative D call: TRBD1 (6 bases). CDR3 DNA: TGCGCCAGCAGTGGTGGGACACCGAGCACAGATACGCAGTATTTT. This translates into CASSGGTPSTDTQYF.